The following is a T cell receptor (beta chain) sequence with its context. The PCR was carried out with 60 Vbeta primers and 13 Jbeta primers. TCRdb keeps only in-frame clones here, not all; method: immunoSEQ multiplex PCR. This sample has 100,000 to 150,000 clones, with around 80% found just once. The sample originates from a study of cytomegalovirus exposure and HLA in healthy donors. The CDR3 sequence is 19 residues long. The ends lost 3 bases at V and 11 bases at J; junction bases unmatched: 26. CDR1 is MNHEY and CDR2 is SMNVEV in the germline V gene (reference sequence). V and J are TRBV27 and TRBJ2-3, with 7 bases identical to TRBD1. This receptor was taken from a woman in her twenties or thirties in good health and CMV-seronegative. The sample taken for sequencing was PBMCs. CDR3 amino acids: CASSFEELPRKTRGTRQYF. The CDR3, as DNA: TGTGCCAGCAGTTTTGAGGAATTACCCCGCAAAACCAGGGGGACCAGGCAGTATTTT.